This paragraph covers one T cell receptor (beta chain) sequence. Its antigen is not known. The time point was: baseline pretreatment blood. Treatment described: 15 Gy SBRT to primary tumor, nephrectomy 4 weeks later. This renal cell carcinoma was of the clear cell type. TCRdb keeps only in-frame clones here, not all; method: immunoSEQ multiplex PCR. The sample lists roughly 100,000 clones, approximately 86% occurring once. CDR3 length: 16 residues. Trimming cost V 6 bases and J 5 bases; bases outside gene matches: 11. The germline V gene encodes CDR1 SEHNR and CDR2 FQNEAQ (reference sequence). The data were taken from a study of radiation and T cells in renal cell carcinoma. The study's findings and limits: Baseline intratumoral clonotype presence is unknown without pretreatment biopsies. From baseline, blood top tumor clonotypes peaked at 2 weeks post-radiation.

This rearrangement joins TRBV7-9 to TRBJ2-2; TRBD2 matches at 8 bases. This receptor was obtained from a middle-aged man with renal cell carcinoma. Sequencing was performed on blood, taken from a patient whose treatment included radiotherapy and nephrectomy. In DNA, the CDR3 is TGTGCCAGCAGACCGCCGGGACTAGAGGGAACCGGGGAGCTGTTTTTT. Protein: CASRPPGLEGTGELFF. Filled out from reference TRBV7-9 and TRBJ2-2, the complete variable domain reads DTGVSQNPRHKITKRGQNVTFRCDPISEHNRLYWYRQTLGQGPEFLTYFQNEAQLEKSRLLSDRFSAERPKGSFSTLEIQRTEQGDSAMYLCASRPPGLEGTGELFFGEGSRLTVL.